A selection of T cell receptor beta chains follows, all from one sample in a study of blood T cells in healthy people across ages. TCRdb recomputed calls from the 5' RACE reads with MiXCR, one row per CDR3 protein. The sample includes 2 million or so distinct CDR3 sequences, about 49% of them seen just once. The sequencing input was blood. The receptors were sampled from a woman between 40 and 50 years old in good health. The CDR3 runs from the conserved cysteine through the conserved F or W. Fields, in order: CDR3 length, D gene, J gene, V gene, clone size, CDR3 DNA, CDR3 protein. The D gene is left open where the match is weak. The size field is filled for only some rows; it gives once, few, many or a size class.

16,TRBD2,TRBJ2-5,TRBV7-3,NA,TGTGCCAGCAGCTTAGCCGGGGGACTAGGGGAAGAGACCCAGTACTTC,CASSLAGGLGEETQYF
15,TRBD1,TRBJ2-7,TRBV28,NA,TGTGCCAGCAGTGCTCGACAGGGACGGACCTACGAGCAGTACTTC,CASSARQGRTYEQYF
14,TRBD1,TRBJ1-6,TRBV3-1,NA,TGTGCCACGGGACAGGGAGCAATAAATTCACCCCTCCACTTT,CATGQGAINSPLHF
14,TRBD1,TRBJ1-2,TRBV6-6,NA,TGTGCCAGCAGGCCCGACAGGGAAGTCTATGGCTACACCTTC,CASRPDREVYGYTF
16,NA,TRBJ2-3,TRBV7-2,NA,TGTGCCAGCAGCTTTCTGGGGGGTTTTAGCACAGATACGCAGTATTTT,CASSFLGGFSTDTQYF
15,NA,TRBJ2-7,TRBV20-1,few,TGCAGTGCTAGAGATCCAGGGGGAGGCTTCTACGAGCAGTACTTC,CSARDPGGGFYEQYF
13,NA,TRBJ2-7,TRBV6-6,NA,TGTGCCAGCAGAAAGGGGACGGACTACGAGCAGTACTTC,CASRKGTDYEQYF
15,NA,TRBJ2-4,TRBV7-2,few,TGTGCCAGTACCCCGGACGTCTGGGCCAAAAACATTCAGTACTTC,CASTPDVWAKNIQYF
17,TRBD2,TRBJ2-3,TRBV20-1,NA,TGCAGTGCCTCGATAACCAGACTAGCGGAGTACACAGATACGCAGTATTTT,CSASITRLAEYTDTQYF
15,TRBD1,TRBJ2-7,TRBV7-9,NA,TGTGCCAGCAGCAAACGACAGGGGGCGGGGGACGAGCAGTACTTC,CASSKRQGAGDEQYF
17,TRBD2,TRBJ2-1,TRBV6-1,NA,TGTGCCAGCAGTGCGCGCCTAGCGGGGGGAATCCACAATGAGCAGTTCTTC,CASSARLAGGIHNEQFF
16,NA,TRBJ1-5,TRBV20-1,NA,TGCAGTGCTAGAGATTTGGTGCAGGGAGTATGGCAGCCCCAGCATTTT,CSARDLVQGVWQPQHF
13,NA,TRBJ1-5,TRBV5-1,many,TGTGCCAGCAGCCCGGACGGAAATCAGCCCCAGCATTTT,CASSPDGNQPQHF
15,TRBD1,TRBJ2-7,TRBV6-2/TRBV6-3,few,TGTGCCAGCAGCCCCCCTCGGGACAGGGAGTACGAGCAGTACTTC,CASSPPRDREYEQYF
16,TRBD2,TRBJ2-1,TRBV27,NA,TGTGCCAGCAGTTCCCAAATAGCGGGGGGGCGCGGTGAGCAGTTCTTC,CASSSQIAGGRGEQFF
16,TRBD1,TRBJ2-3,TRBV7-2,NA,TGTGCCAGCAGTCCCTTAGGGACAGGGACGCACAGATACGCGTATTTT,CASSPLGTGTHRYAYF
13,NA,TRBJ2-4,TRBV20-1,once,TGCAGTGGGGGCAGACTAGCCAAAAACATTCAGTACTTC,CSGGRLAKNIQYF
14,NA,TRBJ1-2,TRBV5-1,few,TGCGCCAGCAGCTTGGTTTCAGGTGTAGATGGCTACACCTTC,CASSLVSGVDGYTF
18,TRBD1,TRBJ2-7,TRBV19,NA,TGTGCCAGTAGTATAAGGGGGCCGGCGTCGGGTTCCTACTACGAGCAGTACTTC,CASSIRGPASGSYYEQYF
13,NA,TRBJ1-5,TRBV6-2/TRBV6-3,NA,TGTGCCAACACCTTCGGCTACAATCAGCCCCAGCATTTT,CANTFGYNQPQHF
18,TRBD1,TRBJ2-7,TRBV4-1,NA,TGCGCCAGCAACCAAGGGGACCTCTACGGGACAGCGTCCTACGAGCAGTACTTC,CASNQGDLYGTASYEQYF
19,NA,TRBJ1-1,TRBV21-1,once,TGTGCCAGCAGCAGACCTTTTGTCATGGGACAGGGACTGGGCACTGAAGCTTTCTTT,CASSRPFVMGQGLGTEAFF
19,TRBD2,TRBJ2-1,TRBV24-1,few,TGTGCCACCAGTGATACCTACGGGGGGGGTACCCTCGCATACAATGAGCAGTTCTTC,CATSDTYGGGTLAYNEQFF
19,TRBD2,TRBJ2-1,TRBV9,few,TGTGCCAGCAGCGTAGGAGGGCTAGCGGGGGGCTTCACTACCAATGAGCAGTTCTTC,CASSVGGLAGGFTTNEQFF